A selection of T cell receptor beta chains follows, all from one sample in a study of radiation and T cells in renal cell carcinoma. Here immunoSEQ multiplex PCR was the method, and the copy in TCRdb shows in-frame clones only, minus some. The data show roughly 78,000 clones, 82% seen once. Sequencing used blood, obtained from a patient whose treatment included radiotherapy and nephrectomy. Receptors originate from a man between 60 and 70 years old with renal cell carcinoma. CDR3s leave out the opening cysteine and the closing phenylalanine or tryptophan. A D gene is named only where the DNA matches it firmly.

j_call | v_call | d_call | cdr3_aa
TRBJ2-5 | TRBV11-3 | - | ASSLKVVRANQETQY
TRBJ2-2 | TRBV7-2 | - | ASSLGGAGGTGELF
TRBJ2-7 | TRBV6-1 | TRBD2 | ASSRTSGGSYEQY
TRBJ1-2 | TRBV28 | TRBD1 | ASSVPQGAPSYGYT
TRBJ2-2 | TRBV30 | - | AWSPRDLATGELF
TRBJ2-1 | TRBV15 | - | ATSREGDHNEQF
TRBJ2-7 | TRBV13 | TRBD1 | ASNRPGTGIHEQY
TRBJ1-5 | TRBV19 | - | ASSITAPSFNQPQH
TRBJ2-5 | TRBV7-8 | - | ASSPDRPQETQY
TRBJ2-3 | TRBV5-6 | TRBD2 | ASSLDGGTGGATQY
TRBJ2-5 | TRBV5-1 | TRBD2 | ASSLVGLTKETQY